This T cell receptor (beta chain) was sequenced in a study of T cells in Graves' hyperthyroidism and ophthalmopathy (dated by TCRdb to about 2019). Context from the whole study: Peripheral blood was collected at initial diagnosis, before any treatment. Whether ophthalmopathy could be predicted prospectively was tested in an independent validation cohort made up of about 20 hyperthyroidism patients plus 17 patients who later progressed to ophthalmopathy. A discovery cohort of roughly 100 patients, roughly 40 with Graves' ophthalmopathy and approximately 55 with stable Graves' hyperthyroidism, was used to find distinguishing TCR V-J signatures. The study also compared thyroid tissue and blood T-cell repertoires from five or six Graves' hyperthyroidism patients. The paper reports TCR Vbeta CDR3 sequencing of more than 120 peripheral blood samples: around 45 ophthalmopathy, fewer than 80 hyperthyroidism and 17 progressor patients. The 90 to 100 discovery patients were randomly split 7:3 into training and test sets. After blood sampling, hyperthyroidism patients were treated with methimazole at a starting dose of 30 mg daily, and ophthalmopathy patients were treated with high-dose intravenous methylprednisolone.

General conclusions and limits of the study: Ophthalmopathy was separated from stable hyperthyroidism by a 13 V-J signature model, with approximately 89% sensitivity and roughly 81% specificity obtained in cross-validation and 80%/75% obtained in testing. Most expanded thyroid clonotypes (frequency above 0.001) were also found in blood, which suggests that blood repertoires may mirror thyroid immune responses. In validation, progression to ophthalmopathy was predicted by the model with 70.59% sensitivity and about 72% specificity, a median of approximately 6.5 months before onset. Sample size was not statistically predetermined, and blinding of investigators to group allocation was not performed.

Moderately to severely active disease, a Clinical Activity Score of at least 3, a NOSPECS grade of at least 4, and a duration under 3 months were present in ophthalmopathy patients. Any patient with an uncontrolled infection, another autoimmune disease, pregnancy or lactation was excluded. Diagnoses were based on clinical symptoms, serum thyroxine and TRAb, thyroid ultrasound and orbital computed tomography. PBMCs were isolated from approximately 10 ml of fresh peripheral blood by Ficoll-Paque density gradient centrifugation. Total RNA was extracted using Trizol reagent, and RNA quality was assessed on an Agilent 2100 Bioanalyzer. The TCR beta CDR3 regions were amplified from RNA transcripts. The first round of RT-PCR for the TCR CDR3 was performed with the HTBI primer set and the Qiagen OneStep RT-PCR kit. Libraries were constructed in a second round of multiplex PCR, after which size selection and purification were carried out. Libraries were sequenced paired-end with 100 bp reads on an Illumina HiSeq2000. On the authors' methods: SOAPnuke was used to process the raw data, removing reads that contained adapters or uncalled bases, had a mean Phred below 15, or lacked an exact match to the constant primer or identifier. High-quality paired reads were merged using COPE v1.2.5, and each unique nucleotide sequence was defined as a clonotype. MiTCR v1.1 was used to align the clonotypes against IMGT TRBV, TRBD and TRBJ reference segments. The analysis was restricted to V-J combinations with a frequency above 0.0001, which together covered just over 98% of the repertoires. A TCS score was defined as the ratio of F50 (clonal expansion) to E x V (chaos), with BLOSUM62-based TCRdist applied between CDR3 peptides within each V-J. Welch's t-statistics and random forest reduced 500 to 550 V-J features to fewer than 15, which were used in a naive Bayes classifier (R e1071). Thyroid-blood repertoire similarity was quantified with the Morisita-Horn index. TCRdb applied fastp at Q25 and MiXCR to the public reads, then kept only in-frame beta chains. When rows share a CDR3 protein, they turn into one entry using the most common DNA and genes. TCRdb's processing, not the authors' own work, is the source of the V and J calls. A total of approximately 600,000 distinct CDR3 sequences appear in this sample, approximately 15% of them only once. 4% to 5.5% of the sample is taken by the ten largest.

This clonotype was found many times. Its antigen is unknown. Base qualities are not at hand, and no much larger clone is one base apart. Cut back by 8 bases and 2 bases, the V and J ends lie 5 bases apart. The CDR3 measures 12 amino acids from cysteine to phenylalanine. CDR3 DNA is the only sequence kept; it has 36 bases, read in frame from the first base. CDR1 and CDR2 are read off the germline V gene as KGHDR and SFDVKD. The chain joins TRBV24-1 to TRBJ2-2, with no confident D gene call. This sequence originates from a woman between 40 and 50 years old with Graves' ophthalmopathy. Sequenced: blood. The DNA reads as follows: TGTGCCACCATGGGCAACACCGGGGAGCTGTTTTTT. It is translated as CATMGNTGELFF.